This TCR beta chain was sequenced for a study of CD8 T cells in Susac syndrome. A quantity of roughly 0.5 to 1 ug RNA underwent reverse transcription using random hexamers. MiXCR, run by TCRdb on the immunoSEQ multiplex PCR reads, gives a single entry per CDR3 protein. Of about 300,000 distinct CDR3 sequences in the sample, 92% were seen once. CDR1 is MNHEY and CDR2 is SVGEGT in the germline V gene. V lost 0 bases, J lost 3 bases, and 5 bases lay in between. CDR3 size: 13 residues. Sequenced material: CD4+ T cells from PBMCs. This receptor was obtained from a human donor with multiple sclerosis. This rearrangement joins TRBV6-2 or TRBV6-3 to TRBJ1-1; D uncertain. The CDR3 nucleotides are TGTGCCAGCAGTTACTCTCCCGACACTGAAGCTTTCTTT. It is translated as CASSYSPDTEAFF.